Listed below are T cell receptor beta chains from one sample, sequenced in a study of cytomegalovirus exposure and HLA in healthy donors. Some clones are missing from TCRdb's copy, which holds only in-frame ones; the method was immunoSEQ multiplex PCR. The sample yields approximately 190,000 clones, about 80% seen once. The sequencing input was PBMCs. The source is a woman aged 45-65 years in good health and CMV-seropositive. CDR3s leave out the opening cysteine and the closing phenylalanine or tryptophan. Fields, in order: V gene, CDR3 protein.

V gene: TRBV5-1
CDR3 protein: ASTPGIQETQY

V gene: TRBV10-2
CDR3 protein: ASRGTSGAGAFEQY

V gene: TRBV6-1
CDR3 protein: ASSVGGGETGELF

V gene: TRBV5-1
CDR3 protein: ASSFSEGTTEAF

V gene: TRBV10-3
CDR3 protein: AIGDSGGARYEQF

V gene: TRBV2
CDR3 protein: ASCPPSGYTGELF

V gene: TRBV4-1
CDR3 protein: ASSQVDSGSHGELF

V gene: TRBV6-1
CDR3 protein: ASRKLAAETQY

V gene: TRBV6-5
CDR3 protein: ASAGQVGSPLH

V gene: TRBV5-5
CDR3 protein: ASCRDSLYNEQF

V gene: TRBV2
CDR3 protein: ASRRTGLNTEAF

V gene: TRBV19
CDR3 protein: ASSMAGGAYEQY

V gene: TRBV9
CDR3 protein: ASSVEGWGPRSSYNEQF

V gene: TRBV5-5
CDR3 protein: ASSLGGTGGEKLF

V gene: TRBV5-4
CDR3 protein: ASSLGGAARSYEQY